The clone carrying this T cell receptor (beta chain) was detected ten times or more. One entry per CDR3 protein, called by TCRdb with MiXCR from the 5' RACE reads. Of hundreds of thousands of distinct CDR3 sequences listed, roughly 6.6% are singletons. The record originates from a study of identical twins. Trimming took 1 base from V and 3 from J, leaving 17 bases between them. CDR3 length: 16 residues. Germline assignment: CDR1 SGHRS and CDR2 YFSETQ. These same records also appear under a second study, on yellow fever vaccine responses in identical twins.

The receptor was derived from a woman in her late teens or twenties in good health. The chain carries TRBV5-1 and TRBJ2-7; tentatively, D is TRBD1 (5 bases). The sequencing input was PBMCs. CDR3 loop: CASSLSFQAGNYEQYF. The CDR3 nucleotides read TGCGCCAGCAGCTTGTCCTTTCAGGCAGGGAACTACGAGCAGTACTTC.